The sequence of this T cell receptor (beta chain) was determined in a study of blood T cell repertoires in COVID-19. As processed by the authors: The authors estimated nucleated cell counts from reference gene primer amplification. The protocol was immunoSEQ multiplex PCR, while the TCRdb copy is restricted to in-frame clones and leaves out a portion. V, J and clone size are taken as reported in that table, and D and trimming were inferred from the DNA itself. The sample includes about 170,000 clones, around four fifths of them seen just once. Deletions cut 10 bases from V and 5 bases from J, with 27 bases between. This CDR3 is 17 amino acids long. Germline V gene data show CDR1 as ENHRY and CDR2 as SYGVKD.

Input material: peripheral blood. The receptor's source is a woman older than 75 with COVID-19, enrolled during active disease. V usage is TRBV10-3 and J usage is TRBJ1-5, with D perhaps TRBD1 (6 bases). The CDR3: CATGMGGQVGRDQPQHF. CDR3 sequence (DNA): TGTGCCACCGGGATGGGGGGGCAAGTGGGTCGGGATCAGCCCCAGCATTTT.